The T cell receptor beta chain under discussion was sequenced for a study of blood T cell repertoires in COVID-19. At the level of the study: Collection of acute and convalescent COVID-19 samples took place in the United States, Italy and Spain. PBMCs, B-cell-depleted T cells, or T cells provided the cDNA or gDNA that made up the material.

Original analysis: Reference gene primer amplification gave estimated nucleated cell counts. This table comes from immunoSEQ multiplex PCR, and its TCRdb copy is limited to in-frame clones, with some not included. For V, J and clone size, that table is used; D and trimming come from the DNA. The repertoire holds approximately 320,000 clones, with 75% to 85% as singletons. The CDR3 has 18 residues. This TCR came from a human donor in a cohort sampled during active COVID-19. V usage is TRBV21-1 and J usage is TRBJ2-2; the table's D call, TRBD2, has no DNA check behind it. TRBV21-1 is reported as a pseudogene. The sample consisted of peripheral blood. The CDR3 loop reads CASSKGTPGLGITGELFF. CDR3 in DNA: TGTGCCAGCAGCAAAGGGACCCCGGGACTCGGGATCACCGGGGAGCTGTTTTTT.